The following is a TCR beta chain sequence with its context. MiXCR was run by TCRdb on the RT-PCR reads, yielding one entry per CDR3 protein. The sample comprises about 570,000 distinct CDR3 sequences, about 11% of which are singletons, and about 10% rests with the top ten. The sample originates from a study of response to subunit inactivated influenza vaccine. Per germline, CDR1 LGHNA and CDR2 YNFKEQ. This CDR3 has 16 residues. V was trimmed by 2 bases and J by 8 bases, leaving 16 bases between them. The sample also formed part of further work on T cells expressing NK-cell markers. That study reports: As the method of synthesis, 5'RACE template switching with UMIs yielded TCR beta cDNA. Several of the experiments relied on an anti-gamma-delta TCR antibody so that only alpha-beta TCR T cells were sorted.

This TCR was sampled from a man in his forties or fifties who received an inactivated influenza vaccine. The sequencing used PBMCs from blood, collected on the day of vaccination. This chain connects TRBV4-2 to TRBJ1-6; tentative D call: TRBD1 (5 bases). The CDR3 loop reads CASSQTRDPRDSPLHF. DNA for the CDR3: TGTGCCAGCAGCCAAACCCGGGACCCACGGGATTCACCCCTCCACTTT.